This T cell receptor beta chain originates from a study of shared clonotypes between healthy human individuals. The CDR3 extends over 11 amino acids. Germline V lookup: CDR1 SGHRS, CDR2 YFSETQ. The V end was cut by 3 bases, the J end by 8 bases, with 8 bases between. This clone was counted between two and nine times. Produced via immunoSEQ multiplex PCR; TCRdb's table is partial and in-frame only. Among approximately 1,000,000 clones listed, approximately 80% were seen once. The chain carries TRBV5-1 and TRBJ1-2; no clear D. Sequencing was done on a sample of memory CD4+ T cells from PBMCs. Subset described: CD45RA-negative fraction. The TCR comes from a man aged 18 to 29 in good health. Some clones in this sample may be carry-over from other donors' samples. The CDR3 loop reads CASSSGIGYTF. The CDR3 DNA follows: TGCGCCAGCAGCTCGGGAATAGGCTACACCTTC.